The entry below describes one T cell receptor (beta chain). The target antigen is unknown. The data originate from a study of monozygotic twins with cystic fibrosis. As for the study in general: With about 15 PCR cycles, barcoded libraries came from around 2.9 micrograms of fragmented DNA.

Study-level points and caveats: In 13 of 16 pairs, V gene usage was closest to the co-twin's. Unrelated CF individuals shared fewer identical clonotypes than monozygotic CF twins. Low clonality (median around 0.0096) suggested a mostly naive repertoire.

The V end lost 1 base, the J end lost 0 bases, and 7 bases lay between the germline ends. Germline V gene lookup returns CDR1 SGHAT and CDR2 FQNNGV. The CDR3 is made up of 14 amino acids. Sequencing was performed with immunoSEQ multiplex PCR; in TCRdb, only in-frame clones are kept and a portion is missing. Of about 11,000 clones in the sample, roughly 96% were seen once. This clonotype originated in a boy between 5 and 17 years old with cystic fibrosis. Sequencing was performed on blood. This chain uses TRBV11-2 with TRBJ2-7; the D call may be TRBD1 or TRBD2 (5 bases each). CDR3 residues: CASSLAGPSYEQYF. CDR3 nucleotides: TGTGCCAGCAGCTTAGCGGGGCCCTCCTACGAGCAGTACTTC.